Below, one TCR beta chain is given with its context. Its specificity is unknown. These data are taken from a study of cytotoxic CD8 clonotypes in ibrutinib-treated CLL. Findings and limits, study-wide: Private clonotypes, not public ones, expanded at ibrutinib response. Increased clonality at ibrutinib response gave way to a return toward baseline at progression.

Profiling relied on immunoSEQ multiplex PCR, and the TCRdb table lists in-frame clones only, not all of them. The data contain some 61,000 clones, more than 60% of them singletons. CDR1 SEHNR and CDR2 FQNEAQ come from the germline V gene (reference sequence). Trimming took 0 bases from V and 4 from J, leaving 10 bases between them. This CDR3 is built from 15 residues. This sequence originates from a human donor with chronic lymphocytic leukemia. J is TRBJ1-3 and V is TRBV7-9, with D hard to call. Here the sequenced sample was PBMCs, taken after 12 months of ibrutinib treatment. The CDR3 region has the DNA TGTGCCAGCAGCTTAGCTGGGCCCGCCGGAAACACCATATATTTT. Amino acids: CASSLAGPAGNTIYF.